This record covers a single TCR beta chain. Its target is not known. TCR beta CDR3 region amplification was performed from RNA transcripts. A first-round RT-PCR of the TCR CDR3 used the HTBI primer set. TCRdb redid the calling of the multiplex PCR reads with MiXCR, one entry per CDR3 protein. The sample lists 560,000 or so distinct CDR3 sequences, around 45% seen once, with 8.2% in the top ten. Germline CDR1 DFQATT, CDR2 SNEGSKA (reference sequence). Trimming took off 6 bases at V and 7 bases at J, with 16 bases between the two ends. CDR3 size: 13 residues. These data come from a study of T cells in Graves' hyperthyroidism and ophthalmopathy. Used for diagnoses were clinical symptoms, serum thyroxine and TRAb, thyroid ultrasound and orbital computed tomography. Study-level points and caveats: Progression to ophthalmopathy was predicted a median of roughly seven months early. Blood samples included most of the expanded thyroid clonotypes exceeding 0.001.

This sequence was found in a woman between 18 and 29 years old with Graves' hyperthyroidism. Material: peripheral blood or thyroid tissue (not recorded which). This chain joins TRBV20-1 and TRBJ1-5; D remains ambiguous. The CDR3 protein is CSASSKPNQPQHF. CDR3 nucleotide sequence: TGCAGTGCCAGTAGTAAGCCTAACCAGCCCCAGCATTTT.